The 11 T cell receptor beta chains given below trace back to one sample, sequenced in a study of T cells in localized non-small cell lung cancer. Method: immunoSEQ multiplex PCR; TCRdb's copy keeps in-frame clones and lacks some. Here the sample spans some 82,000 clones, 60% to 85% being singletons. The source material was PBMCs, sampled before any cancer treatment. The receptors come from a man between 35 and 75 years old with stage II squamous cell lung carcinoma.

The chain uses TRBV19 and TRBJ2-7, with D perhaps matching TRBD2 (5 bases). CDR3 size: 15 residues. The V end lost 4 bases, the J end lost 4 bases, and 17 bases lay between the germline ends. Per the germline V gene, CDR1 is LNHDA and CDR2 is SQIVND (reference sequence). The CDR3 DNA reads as TGTGCCAGTAGTAACCGGGGTGGCGTTAATTACGAGCAGTACTTC. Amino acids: CASSNRGGVNYEQYF.

The CDR3 sequence: CASSLWTNRQETQYF. Written as DNA, the CDR3 is TGCGCCAGCAGCTTATGGACTAACCGTCAAGAGACCCAGTACTTC. The chain uses TRBV5-1 and TRBJ2-5, with D perhaps TRBD2 (6 bases). V was trimmed by 2 bases and J by 2 bases, leaving 13 bases between them. CDR1 and CDR2 from the germline V gene are SGHRS and YFSETQ. The CDR3 extends over 15 amino acids. Full variable domain (remainder filled in from reference TRBV5-1 and TRBJ2-5): KAGVTQTPRYLIKTRGQQVTLSCSPISGHRSVSWYQQTPGQGLQFLFEYFSETQRNKGNFPGRFSGRQFSNSRSEMNVSTLELGDSALYLCASSLWTNRQETQYFGPGTRLLVL.

The CDR3 here is CASSFRDSALGYGYTF. DNA of the CDR3: TGTGCCAGCAGCTTTCGGGACAGCGCGCTAGGCTATGGCTACACCTTC. The V and J genes are TRBV7-9 and TRBJ1-2, with 7 bases matching TRBD1. The CDR3 loop spans 16 amino acids. Trimming cost V 3 bases and J 4 bases; bases outside gene matches: 11. Looked up from germline, CDR1 is SEHNR and CDR2 is FQNEAQ (reference sequence).

The DNA for the CDR3 is TGTGCCAGCAGCAAAACTTCAAGTAGAGGCACCGGGGAGCTGTTTTTT. Its protein product is CASSKTSSRGTGELFF. The J gene is TRBJ2-2, the V gene TRBV7-2, with no clear D. Trimming left V 5 bases short and J 4 bases short, with 17 bases between. This CDR3 has 16 residues. Germline CDR1 and CDR2: SGHTA and FQGNSA.

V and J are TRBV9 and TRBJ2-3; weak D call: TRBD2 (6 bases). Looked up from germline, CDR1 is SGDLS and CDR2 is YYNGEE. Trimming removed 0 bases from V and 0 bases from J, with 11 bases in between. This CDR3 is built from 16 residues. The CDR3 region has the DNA TGTGCCAGCAGCGTAGCCGTGGGAGGCAGCACAGATACGCAGTATTTT. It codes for CASSVAVGGSTDTQYF.

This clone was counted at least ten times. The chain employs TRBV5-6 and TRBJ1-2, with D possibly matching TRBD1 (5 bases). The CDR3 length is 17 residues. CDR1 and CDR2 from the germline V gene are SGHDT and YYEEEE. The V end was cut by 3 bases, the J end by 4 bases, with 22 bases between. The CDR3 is CASSSRGLGEGGYGYTF. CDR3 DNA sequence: TGTGCCAGCAGCTCCCGAGGGTTGGGGGAAGGAGGCTATGGCTACACCTTC.

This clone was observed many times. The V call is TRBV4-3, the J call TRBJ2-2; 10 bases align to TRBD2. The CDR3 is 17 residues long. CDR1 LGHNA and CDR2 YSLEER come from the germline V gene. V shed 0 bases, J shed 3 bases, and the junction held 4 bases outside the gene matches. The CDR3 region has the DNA TGCGCCAGCAGCCAAGAGATTAGCGGGGGGTACACCGGGGAGCTGTTTTTT. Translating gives CASSQEISGGYTGELFF.

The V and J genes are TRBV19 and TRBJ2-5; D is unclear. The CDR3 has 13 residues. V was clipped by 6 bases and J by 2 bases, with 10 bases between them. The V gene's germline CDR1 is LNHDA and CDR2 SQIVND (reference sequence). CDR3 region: CASSDVDQETQYF. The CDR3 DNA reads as TGTGCCAGTAGCGACGTCGATCAAGAGACCCAGTACTTC.

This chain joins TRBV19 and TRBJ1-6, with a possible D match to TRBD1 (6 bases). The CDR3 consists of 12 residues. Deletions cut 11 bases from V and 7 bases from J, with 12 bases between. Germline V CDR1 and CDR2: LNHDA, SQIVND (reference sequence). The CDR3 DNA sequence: TGTGCCTCCCAGGGGACGAATTCACCCCTCCACTTT. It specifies CASQGTNSPLHF.

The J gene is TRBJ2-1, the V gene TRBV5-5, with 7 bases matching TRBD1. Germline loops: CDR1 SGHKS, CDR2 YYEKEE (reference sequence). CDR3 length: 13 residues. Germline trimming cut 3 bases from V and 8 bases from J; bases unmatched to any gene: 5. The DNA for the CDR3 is TGTGCCAGCAGCTCTAGGGGGCTAGATGAGCAGTTCTTC. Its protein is CASSSRGLDEQFF.

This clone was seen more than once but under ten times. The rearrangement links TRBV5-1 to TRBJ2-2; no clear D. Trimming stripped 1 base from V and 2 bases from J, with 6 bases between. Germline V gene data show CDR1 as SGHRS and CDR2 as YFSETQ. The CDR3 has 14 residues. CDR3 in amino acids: CASSLSGNTGELFF. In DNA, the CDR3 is TGCGCCAGCAGCTTGTCCGGAAACACCGGGGAGCTGTTTTTT.